This T cell receptor beta chain came from a study of identical twins. This clonotype has just a few counts. Its antigen is as yet unknown. TCRdb reprocessed the 5' RACE reads with MiXCR, giving one entry per CDR3 protein. The table records hundreds of thousands of distinct CDR3 sequences, 8.6% of them present only once. This CDR3 has 15 amino acids. From germline, CDR1 is SQVTM and CDR2 ANQGSEA. With 2 bases clipped from V and 5 bases from J, the junction kept 9 bases outside the gene matches. Whole-study findings and limits: The study drew conclusions from cross-sectional statistical analysis, not from following the same donors.

The same sample was also studied in work on yellow fever vaccine responses in identical twins. As that study records: It has been reported that, in twins, the vaccine T cell response seemed partly convergent and partly personalized.

Source material: PBMCs. The receptor comes from a woman aged 18-30 years in good health. The V gene is TRBV29-1, the J gene TRBJ2-3; 8 bases line up with TRBD2. CDR3 nucleotide sequence: TGCAGCGTTGAACGTATGGCCCTAGCGGGAGATACGCAGTATTTT. Amino acid sequence: CSVERMALAGDTQYF.